This TCR beta chain was observed in a study of blood T cell repertoires in COVID-19. Study summary: The analysed material was cDNA or gDNA that came from T cells, B-cell-depleted T cells, or PBMCs.

Clones were sequenced by immunoSEQ multiplex PCR, and TCRdb holds only the in-frame ones, with some missing. The sample has 450,000 to 500,000 clones; 80% to 90% are singletons. In this sample, this clone turned up a few times. CDR3 length equals 16 residues. Germline trimming cut 0 bases from V and 5 bases from J; bases unmatched to any gene: 7. The germline CDR1 and CDR2 sequences are MGHRA and YSYEKL. This chain uses TRBV4-1 with TRBJ1-5, with TRBD1 identical over 7 bases. Input material: peripheral blood. The clonotype originates from a human donor in a cohort sampled during active COVID-19. Written as DNA, the CDR3 is TGCGCCAGCAGCCAAGATCGACAGGGCCGGGATCAGCCCCAGCATTTT. This gives the protein CASSQDRQGRDQPQHF.